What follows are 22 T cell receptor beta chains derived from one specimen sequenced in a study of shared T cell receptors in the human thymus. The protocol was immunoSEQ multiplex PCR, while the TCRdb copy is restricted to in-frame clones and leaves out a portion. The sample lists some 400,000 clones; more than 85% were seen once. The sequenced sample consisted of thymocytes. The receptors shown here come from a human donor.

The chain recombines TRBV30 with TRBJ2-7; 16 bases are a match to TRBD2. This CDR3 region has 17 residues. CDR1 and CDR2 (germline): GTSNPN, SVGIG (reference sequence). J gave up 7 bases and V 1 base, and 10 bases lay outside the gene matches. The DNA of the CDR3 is TGTGCCTGGAGTGCACCGGGACTAGCGGGAGGGCCGCGGGAGCAGTACTTC. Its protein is CAWSAPGLAGGPREQYF.

In DNA form, the CDR3 reads TGTGCCAGCAGCTTAATGGAGCGGGAAGGCGGCAAAAACATTCAGTACTTC. This codes for CASSLMEREGGKNIQYF. The chain has TRBV7-9 and TRBJ2-4; 7 positions match TRBD2. The CDR3 loop spans 17 amino acids. CDR1 SEHNR and CDR2 FQNEAQ come from the germline V gene (reference sequence). V lost 2 bases, J lost 3 bases, and 10 bases stayed unmatched.

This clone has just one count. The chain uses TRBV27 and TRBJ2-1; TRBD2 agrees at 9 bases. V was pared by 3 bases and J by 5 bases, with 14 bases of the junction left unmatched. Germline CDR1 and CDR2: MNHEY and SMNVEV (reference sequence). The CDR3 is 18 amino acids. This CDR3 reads CASSFLTTGTSRNNEQFF. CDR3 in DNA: TGTGCCAGCAGTTTTCTTACTACCGGGACTAGCCGTAACAATGAGCAGTTCTTC.

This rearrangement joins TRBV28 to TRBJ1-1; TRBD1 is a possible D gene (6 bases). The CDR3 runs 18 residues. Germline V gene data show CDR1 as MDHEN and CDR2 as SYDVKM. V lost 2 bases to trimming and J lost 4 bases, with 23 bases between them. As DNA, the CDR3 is TGTGCCAGCAGTTTAGGTTGGCAGGGACCTATCAGGGGCACTGAAGCTTTCTTT. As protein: CASSLGWQGPIRGTEAFF.

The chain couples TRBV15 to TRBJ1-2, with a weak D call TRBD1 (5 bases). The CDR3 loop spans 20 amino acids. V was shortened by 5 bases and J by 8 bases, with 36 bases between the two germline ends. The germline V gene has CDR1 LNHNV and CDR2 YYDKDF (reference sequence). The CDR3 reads CATSGGFVVSTFRFLHGYTF. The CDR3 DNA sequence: TGTGCCACCAGCGGGGGGTTTGTTGTGTCTACGTTCAGGTTCTTGCACGGCTACACCTTC.

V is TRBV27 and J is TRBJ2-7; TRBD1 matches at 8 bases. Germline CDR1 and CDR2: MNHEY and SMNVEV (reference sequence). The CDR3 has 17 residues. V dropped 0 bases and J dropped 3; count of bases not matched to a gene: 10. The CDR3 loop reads CASSLSIAGQVFYEQYF. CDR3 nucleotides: TGTGCCAGCAGTTTATCGATCGCGGGACAGGTCTTCTACGAGCAGTACTTC.

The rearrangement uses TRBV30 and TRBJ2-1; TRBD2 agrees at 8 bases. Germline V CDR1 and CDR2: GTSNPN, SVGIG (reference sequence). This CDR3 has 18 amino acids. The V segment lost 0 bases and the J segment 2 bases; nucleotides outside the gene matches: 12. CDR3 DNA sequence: TGTGCCTGGAGTGTACTCCTCCATACTAGCGGAACCTACAATGAGCAGTTCTTC. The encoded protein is CAWSVLLHTSGTYNEQFF.

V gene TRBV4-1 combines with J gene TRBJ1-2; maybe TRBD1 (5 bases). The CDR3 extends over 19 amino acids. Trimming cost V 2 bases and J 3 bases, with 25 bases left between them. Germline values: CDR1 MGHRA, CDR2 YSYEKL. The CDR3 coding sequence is TGCGCCAGCAGCCAATTGACACCTGAGGGGCATAGGGAACACTATGGCTACACCTTC. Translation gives CASSQLTPEGHREHYGYTF.

The CDR3 protein is CASSLRWEGNQPQHF. The DNA for the CDR3 is TGCGCCAGCAGCCTCAGGTGGGAGGGCAATCAGCCCCAGCATTTT. This chain connects TRBV4-3 to TRBJ1-5; D unclear. CDR1 LGHNA and CDR2 YSLEER come from the germline V gene. V was pared by 4 bases and J by 2 bases, with 12 bases between. This CDR3 comprises 15 residues.

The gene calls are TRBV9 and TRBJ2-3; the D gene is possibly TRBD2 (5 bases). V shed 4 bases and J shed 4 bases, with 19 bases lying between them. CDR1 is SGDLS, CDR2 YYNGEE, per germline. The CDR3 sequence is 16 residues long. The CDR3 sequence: CASSPSSRHGADTQYF. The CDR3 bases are TGTGCCAGCAGCCCCAGCTCCAGACACGGGGCAGATACGCAGTATTTT.

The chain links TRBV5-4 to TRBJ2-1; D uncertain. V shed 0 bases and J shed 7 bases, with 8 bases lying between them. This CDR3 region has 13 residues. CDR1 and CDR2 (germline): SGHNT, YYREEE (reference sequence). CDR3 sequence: CASSLVPPNEQFF. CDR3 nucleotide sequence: TGTGCCAGCAGCTTGGTCCCCCCTAATGAGCAGTTCTTC.

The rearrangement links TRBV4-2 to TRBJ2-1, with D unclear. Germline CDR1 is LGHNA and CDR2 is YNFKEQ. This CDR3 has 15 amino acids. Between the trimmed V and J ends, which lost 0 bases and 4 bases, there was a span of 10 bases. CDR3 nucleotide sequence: TGTGCCAGCAGCCAAGATTGCTGGCGGTACAATGAGCAGTTCTTC. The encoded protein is CASSQDCWRYNEQFF.

CDR3 amino acids: CASTHTGITEAFF. In nucleotides, the CDR3 is TGTGCCAGCACCCATACAGGGATCACTGAAGCTTTCTTT. The V and J genes are TRBV5-6 and TRBJ1-1, with D perhaps matching TRBD1 (6 bases). The CDR3 covers 13 residues. V was shortened by 6 bases and J by 4 bases, with 13 bases between the two germline ends. Germline V CDR1 and CDR2: SGHDT, YYEEEE.

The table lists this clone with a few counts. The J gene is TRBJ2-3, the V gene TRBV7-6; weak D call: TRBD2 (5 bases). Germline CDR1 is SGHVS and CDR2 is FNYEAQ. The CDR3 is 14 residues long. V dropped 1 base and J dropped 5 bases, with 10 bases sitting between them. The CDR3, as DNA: TGTGCCAGCAGCTTAGAAGGGAGAGTAGATACGCAGTATTTT. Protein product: CASSLEGRVDTQYF. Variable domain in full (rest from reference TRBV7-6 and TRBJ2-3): GAGVSQSPRYKVTKRGQDVALRCDPISGHVSLYWYRQALGQGPEFLTYFNYEAQQDKSGLPNDRFSAERPEGSISTLTIQRTEQRDSAMYRCASSLEGRVDTQYFGPGTRLTVL.

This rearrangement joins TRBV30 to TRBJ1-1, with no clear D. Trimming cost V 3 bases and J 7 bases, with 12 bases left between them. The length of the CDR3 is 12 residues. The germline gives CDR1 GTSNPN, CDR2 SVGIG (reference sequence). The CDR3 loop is CAWREKWGEAFF. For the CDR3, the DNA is TGTGCCTGGAGGGAAAAATGGGGTGAAGCTTTCTTT.

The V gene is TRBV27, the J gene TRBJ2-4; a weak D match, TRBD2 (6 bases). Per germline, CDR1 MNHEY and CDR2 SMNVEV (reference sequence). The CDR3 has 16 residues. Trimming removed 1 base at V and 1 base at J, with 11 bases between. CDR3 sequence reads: CASSLWSRGAKNIQYF. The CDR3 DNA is TGTGCCAGCAGTTTATGGAGTCGGGGGGCCAAAAACATTCAGTACTTC.

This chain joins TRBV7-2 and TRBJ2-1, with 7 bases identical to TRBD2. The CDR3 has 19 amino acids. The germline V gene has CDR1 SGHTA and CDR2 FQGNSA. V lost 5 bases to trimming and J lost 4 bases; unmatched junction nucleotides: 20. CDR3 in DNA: TGTGCCAGCAGCCCTACCCCTCGACGTGGCGGGGGTTCTTACAATGAGCAGTTCTTC. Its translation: CASSPTPRRGGGSYNEQFF.

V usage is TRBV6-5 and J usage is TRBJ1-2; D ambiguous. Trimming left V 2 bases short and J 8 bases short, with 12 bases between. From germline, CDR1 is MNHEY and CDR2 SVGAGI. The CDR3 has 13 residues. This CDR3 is CASSYEGLTGYTF. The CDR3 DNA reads TGTGCCAGCAGTTACGAGGGTCTAACAGGCTACACCTTC.

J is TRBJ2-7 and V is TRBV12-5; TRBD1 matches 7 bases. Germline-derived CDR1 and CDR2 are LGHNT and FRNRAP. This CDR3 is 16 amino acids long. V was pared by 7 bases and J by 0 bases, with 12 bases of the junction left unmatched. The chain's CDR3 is CASALWDSRFSYEQYF. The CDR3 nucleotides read TGTGCTAGTGCCCTCTGGGACAGCCGATTCTCCTACGAGCAGTACTTC.

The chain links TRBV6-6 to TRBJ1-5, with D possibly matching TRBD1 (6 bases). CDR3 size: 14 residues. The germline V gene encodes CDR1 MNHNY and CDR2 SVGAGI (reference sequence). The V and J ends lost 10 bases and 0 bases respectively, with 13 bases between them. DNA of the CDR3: TGTGCCACTAGACAGGCCTATAGCAATCAGCCCCAGCATTTT. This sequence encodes CATRQAYSNQPQHF.

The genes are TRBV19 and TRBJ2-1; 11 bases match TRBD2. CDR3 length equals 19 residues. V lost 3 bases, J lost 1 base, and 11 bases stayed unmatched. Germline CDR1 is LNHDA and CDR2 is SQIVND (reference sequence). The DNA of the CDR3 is TGTGCCAGTAGTATTGAGATAGCGGGAGGGTTGAGGTCCTACAATGAGCAGTTCTTC. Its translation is CASSIEIAGGLRSYNEQFF. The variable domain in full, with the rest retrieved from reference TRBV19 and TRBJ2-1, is DGGITQSPKYLFRKEGQNVTLSCEQNLNHDAMYWYRQDPGQGLRLIYYSQIVNDFQKGDIAEGYSVSREKKESFPLTVTSAQKNPTAFYLCASSIEIAGGLRSYNEQFFGPGTRLTVL.

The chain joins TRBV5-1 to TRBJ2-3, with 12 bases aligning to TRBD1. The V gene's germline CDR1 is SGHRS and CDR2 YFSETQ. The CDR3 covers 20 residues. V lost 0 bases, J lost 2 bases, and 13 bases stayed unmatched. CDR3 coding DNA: TGCGCCAGCAGCTTGGTCTCGGGGACAGGGGGCTTGGGATACACAGATACGCAGTATTTT. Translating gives CASSLVSGTGGLGYTDTQYF.